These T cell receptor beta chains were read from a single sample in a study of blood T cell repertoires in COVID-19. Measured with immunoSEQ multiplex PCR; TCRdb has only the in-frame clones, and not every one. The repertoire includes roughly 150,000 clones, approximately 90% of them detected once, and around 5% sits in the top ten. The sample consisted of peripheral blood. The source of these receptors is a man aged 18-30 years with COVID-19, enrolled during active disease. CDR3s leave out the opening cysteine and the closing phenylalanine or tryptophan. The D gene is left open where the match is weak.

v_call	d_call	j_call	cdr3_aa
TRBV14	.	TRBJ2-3	ASSQEGTWTDTQY
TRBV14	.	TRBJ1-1	ASSRLFLGPNTEAF
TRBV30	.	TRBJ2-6	AWSGVGANVLT
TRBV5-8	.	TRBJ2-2	ASSHLTGELF
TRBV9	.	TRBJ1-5	ASSPGGAFQPQH
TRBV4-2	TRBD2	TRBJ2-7	ASSPREGYSYEQY
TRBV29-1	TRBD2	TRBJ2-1	SVSGRGNEQF
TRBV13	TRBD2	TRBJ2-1	ASSLGLPSGRNNEQF
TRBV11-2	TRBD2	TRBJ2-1	ASSSPRTSGPRDEQF
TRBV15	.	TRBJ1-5	ATSRLTLGAQPQH
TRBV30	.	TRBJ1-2	ALEEPYGYT